These T cell receptor beta chains were read from a single sample in a study of T cell responses to AZD1222 COVID-19 vaccine. Repertoires were generated with immunoSEQ multiplex PCR, while TCRdb's copy carries only in-frame clones and drops some. Of 99,000 or so clones detected, more than 75% appear once; the ten largest clones hold more than 9%. Specimen: peripheral blood, collected on day 0 of AZD1222 vaccination. Receptors were obtained from an adult in good health. Each CDR3 is given with its conserved first and last residue. A D gene is named only where the DNA matches it firmly. The listing skips clone size in some rows; elsewhere it reads once, few, many or a size class.

CDR3	DNA	D	V	J	size
CAISRLGTYNEQFF	TGTGCCATCTCTAGACTAGGGACCTACAATGAGCAGTTCTTC	NA	TRBV10-3	TRBJ2-1	NA
CASSRGAGEIRETQYF	TGTGCCAGCAGCCGAGGGGCGGGAGAGATCAGGGAGACCCAGTACTTC	TRBD2	TRBV2	TRBJ2-5	NA
CASSFSWDRLNNEQFF	TGTGCCAGCAGTTTCTCTTGGGACAGATTAAACAATGAGCAGTTCTTC	TRBD1	TRBV28	TRBJ2-1	NA
CASPPWGHSNQPQHF	TGTGCCAGTCCGCCTTGGGGGCATAGCAATCAGCCCCAGCATTTT	NA	TRBV28	TRBJ1-5	NA
CASSDTRSFYTDTQYF	TGTGCCAGCAGTGATACCAGGAGCTTCTACACAGATACGCAGTATTTT	NA	TRBV25-1	TRBJ2-3	NA
CASSLLGGPGQPQHF	TGTGCCAGCAGTTTACTTGGGGGGCCGGGGCAGCCCCAGCATTTT	NA	TRBV28	TRBJ1-5	NA
CASSQERSTDTQYF	TGTGCCAGCAGCCAAGAAAGAAGCACAGATACGCAGTATTTT	NA	TRBV14	TRBJ2-3	NA
CASSPDRGVGKLFF	TGTGCCAGCAGTCCGGACAGGGGGGTCGGAAAACTGTTTTTT	TRBD1	TRBV27	TRBJ1-4	NA
CASSSRTGGGDTEAFF	TGCGCCAGCAGCTCTAGGACAGGAGGTGGGGACACTGAAGCTTTCTTT	TRBD1	TRBV5-1	TRBJ1-1	NA
CASSRSGSYNEQFF	TGTGCCAGCAGCCGCAGCGGGAGCTACAATGAGCAGTTCTTC	TRBD2	TRBV6-2/TRBV6-3	TRBJ2-1	once
CASNPASNTEAFF	TGTGCCAGCAACCCCGCGAGTAACACTGAAGCTTTCTTT	NA	TRBV7-9	TRBJ1-1	NA
CASSSPPGYEQYF	TGTGCCAGCAGCAGCCCCCCCGGCTACGAGCAGTACTTC	NA	TRBV27	TRBJ2-7	NA
CAISESRTSYEQYF	TGTGCCATCAGTGAGTCGAGGACTTCCTACGAGCAGTACTTC	NA	TRBV10-3	TRBJ2-7	NA
CASSLIPGLAGGQASTDTQYF	TGCGCCAGCAGCTTGATACCGGGACTAGCGGGAGGGCAGGCAAGCACAGATACGCAGTATTTT	TRBD2	TRBV5-1	TRBJ2-3	NA
CASSLRVDNSPLHF	TGTGCCAGCAGTTTAAGGGTCGATAATTCACCCCTCCACTTT	NA	TRBV28	TRBJ1-6	once
CASRTGVETQYF	TGTGCCAGCAGAACAGGGGTCGAGACCCAGTACTTC	TRBD1	TRBV7-9	TRBJ2-5	NA
CASSYSKGMAGELFF	TGTGCCAGCAGTTACTCAAAGGGAATGGCCGGGGAGCTGTTTTTT	NA	TRBV6-2/TRBV6-3	TRBJ2-2	NA
CASSPSVGYTF	TGTGCCAGCAGCCCAAGCGTGGGCTACACCTTC	NA	TRBV7-8	TRBJ1-2	NA
CASSIRQGGTGDEQYF	TGTGCCAGTAGTATACGCCAAGGGGGGACAGGGGACGAGCAGTACTTC	TRBD1	TRBV19	TRBJ2-7	NA
CASSEQGIVRQPQHF	TGTGCCAGCAGCGAGCAGGGGATCGTCAGACAGCCCCAGCATTTT	NA	TRBV27	TRBJ1-5	NA
CASRGQGSSYNEQFF	TGTGCCAGCCGAGGCCAGGGGAGCTCCTACAATGAGCAGTTCTTC	NA	TRBV7-2	TRBJ2-1	NA
CASSQGQGPDTQYF	TGCGCCAGCAGCCAGGGACAGGGCCCAGATACGCAGTATTTT	TRBD1	TRBV5-1	TRBJ2-3	NA
CAISEPSGGKETQYF	TGTGCCATCAGTGAACCTAGCGGGGGTAAAGAGACCCAGTACTTC	TRBD2	TRBV10-3	TRBJ2-5	NA
CASSLGGNSPLHF	TGTGCCAGCAGCTTGGGGGGGAATTCACCCCTCCACTTT	NA	TRBV5-5	TRBJ1-6	NA
CASRSWDRGTDTQYF	TGTGCCAGCAGATCTTGGGACAGGGGGACAGATACGCAGTATTTT	TRBD1	TRBV3-1/TRBV3-2	TRBJ2-3	NA
CASSSGGSGIEQFF	TGTGCCAGCAGCTCTGGGGGGAGCGGGATTGAGCAGTTCTTC	TRBD2	TRBV11-3	TRBJ2-1	NA